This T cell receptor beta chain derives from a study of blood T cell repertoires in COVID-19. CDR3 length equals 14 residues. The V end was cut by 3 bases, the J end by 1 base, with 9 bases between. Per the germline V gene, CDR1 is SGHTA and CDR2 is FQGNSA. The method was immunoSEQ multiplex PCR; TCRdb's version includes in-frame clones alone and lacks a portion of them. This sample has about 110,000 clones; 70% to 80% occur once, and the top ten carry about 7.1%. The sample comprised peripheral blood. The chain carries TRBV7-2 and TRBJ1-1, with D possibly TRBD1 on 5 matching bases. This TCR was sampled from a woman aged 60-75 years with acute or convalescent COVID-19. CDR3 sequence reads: CASSLQGANTEAFF. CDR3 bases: TGTGCCAGCAGCTTGCAGGGCGCGAACACTGAAGCTTTCTTT.